This paragraph reports one TCR beta chain. Trimming removed 5 bases from V and 6 bases from J; junction bases left unmatched: 5. The CDR3 spans 14 residues. The germline CDR1 and CDR2 sequences are MNHEY and SMNVEV (reference sequence). This record belongs to a study of cytomegalovirus exposure and HLA in healthy donors. The PCR made use of 60 Vbeta and 13 Jbeta primers. Sequenced by immunoSEQ multiplex PCR; TCRdb stores in-frame clones only, minus some. Here the sample spans over 150,000 clones, 65% to 85% being singletons. The source is a man aged 18 to 29 in good health and CMV-seronegative. V gene TRBV27 combines with J gene TRBJ1-1, with 11 bases that match TRBD1. Sequenced input: PBMCs. The CDR3 is CASSPQGQGAEAFF. The CDR3 DNA is TGTGCCAGCAGTCCCCAGGGACAGGGGGCTGAAGCTTTCTTT.